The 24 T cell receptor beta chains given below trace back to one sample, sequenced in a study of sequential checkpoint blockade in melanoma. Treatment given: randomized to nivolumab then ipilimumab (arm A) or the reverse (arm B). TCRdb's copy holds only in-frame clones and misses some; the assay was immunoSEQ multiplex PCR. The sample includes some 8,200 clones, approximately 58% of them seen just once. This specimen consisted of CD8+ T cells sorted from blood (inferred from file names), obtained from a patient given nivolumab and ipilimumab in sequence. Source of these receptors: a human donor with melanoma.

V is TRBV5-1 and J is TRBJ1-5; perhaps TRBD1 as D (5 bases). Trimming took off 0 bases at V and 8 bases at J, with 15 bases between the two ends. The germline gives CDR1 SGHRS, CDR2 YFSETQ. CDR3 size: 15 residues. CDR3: CASSLEGRPSEPQHF. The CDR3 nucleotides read TGCGCCAGCAGCTTGGAGGGGCGCCCCAGTGAGCCCCAGCATTTT.

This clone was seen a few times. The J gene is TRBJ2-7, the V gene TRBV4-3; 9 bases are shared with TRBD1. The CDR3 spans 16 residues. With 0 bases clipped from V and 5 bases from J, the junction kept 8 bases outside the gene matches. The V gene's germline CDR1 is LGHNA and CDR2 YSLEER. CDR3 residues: CASSQDLGQGVDEQYF. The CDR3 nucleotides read TGCGCCAGCAGCCAAGACCTGGGACAGGGAGTGGACGAGCAGTACTTC.

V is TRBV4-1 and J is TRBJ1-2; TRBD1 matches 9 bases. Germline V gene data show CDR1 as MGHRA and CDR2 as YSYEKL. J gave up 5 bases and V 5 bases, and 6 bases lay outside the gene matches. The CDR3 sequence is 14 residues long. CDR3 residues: CASSEPGTGYGYTF. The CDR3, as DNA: TGCGCCAGCAGCGAACCCGGGACAGGGTATGGCTACACCTTC.

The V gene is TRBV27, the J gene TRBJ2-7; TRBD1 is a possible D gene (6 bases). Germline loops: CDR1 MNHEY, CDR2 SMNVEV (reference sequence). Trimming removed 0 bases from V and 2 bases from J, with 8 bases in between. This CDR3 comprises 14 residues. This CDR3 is CASSLSQGAYEQYF. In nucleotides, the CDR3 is TGTGCCAGCAGTTTATCACAGGGCGCCTACGAGCAGTACTTC.

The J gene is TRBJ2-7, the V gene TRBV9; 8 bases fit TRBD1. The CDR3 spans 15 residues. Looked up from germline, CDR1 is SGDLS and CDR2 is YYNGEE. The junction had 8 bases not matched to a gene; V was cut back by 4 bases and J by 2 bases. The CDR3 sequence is CASSPGGTGAYEQYF. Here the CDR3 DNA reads TGTGCCAGCAGCCCCGGCGGGACAGGTGCCTACGAGCAGTACTTC.

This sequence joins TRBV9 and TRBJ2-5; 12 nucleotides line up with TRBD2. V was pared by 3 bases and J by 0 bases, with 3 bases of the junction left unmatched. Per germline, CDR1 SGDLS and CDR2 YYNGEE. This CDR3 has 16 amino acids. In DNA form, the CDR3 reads TGTGCCAGCAGCGCCAGACTAGCGGGGGACCAAGAGACCCAGTACTTC. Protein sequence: CASSARLAGDQETQYF. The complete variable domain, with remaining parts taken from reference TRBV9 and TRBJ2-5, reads DSGVTQTPKHLITATGQRVTLRCSPRSGDLSVYWYQQSLDQGLQFLIQYYNGEERAKGNILERFSAQQFPDLHSELNLSSLELGDSALYFCASSARLAGDQETQYFGPGTRLLVL.

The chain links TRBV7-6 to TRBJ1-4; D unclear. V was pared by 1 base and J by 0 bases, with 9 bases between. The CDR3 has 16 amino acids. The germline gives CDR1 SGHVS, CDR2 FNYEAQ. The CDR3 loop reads CASSLVRDATNEKLFF. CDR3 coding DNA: TGTGCCAGCAGCTTAGTTCGGGATGCAACTAATGAAAAACTGTTTTTT.

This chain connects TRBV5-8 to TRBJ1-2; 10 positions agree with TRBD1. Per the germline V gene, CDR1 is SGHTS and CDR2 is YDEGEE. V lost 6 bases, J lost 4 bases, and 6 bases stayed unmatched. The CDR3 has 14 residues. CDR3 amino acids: CASNDRGRSYGYTF. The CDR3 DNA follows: TGTGCCAGCAACGACAGGGGGCGGTCCTATGGCTACACCTTC.

The CDR3 region is CASSPTTGGEKLFF. The CDR3 DNA follows: TGTGCCAGCAGCCCCACGACAGGAGGTGAAAAACTGTTTTTT. The rearrangement links TRBV7-9 to TRBJ1-4; perhaps TRBD1 as D (6 bases). CDR3 length: 14 residues. Germline V gene data show CDR1 as SEHNR and CDR2 as FQNEAQ (reference sequence). V gave up 5 bases and J gave up 7 bases, with 14 bases separating them.

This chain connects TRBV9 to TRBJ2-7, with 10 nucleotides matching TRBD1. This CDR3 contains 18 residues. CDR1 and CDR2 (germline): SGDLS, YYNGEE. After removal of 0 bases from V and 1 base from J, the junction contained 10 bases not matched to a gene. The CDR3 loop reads CASSVGDRGSGTSYEQYF. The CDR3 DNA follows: TGTGCCAGCAGCGTAGGGGACAGGGGCAGCGGTACATCCTACGAGCAGTACTTC. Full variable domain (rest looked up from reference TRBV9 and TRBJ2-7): DSGVTQTPKHLITATGQRVTLRCSPRSGDLSVYWYQQSLDQGLQFLIQYYNGEERAKGNILERFSAQQFPDLHSELNLSSLELGDSALYFCASSVGDRGSGTSYEQYFGPGTRLTVT.

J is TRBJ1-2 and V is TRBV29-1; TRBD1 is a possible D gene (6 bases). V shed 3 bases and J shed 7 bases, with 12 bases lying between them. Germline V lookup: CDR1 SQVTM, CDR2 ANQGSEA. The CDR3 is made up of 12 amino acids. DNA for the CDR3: TGCAGCGTTGACGGGGGGGCGTTTGGCTACACCTTC. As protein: CSVDGGAFGYTF.

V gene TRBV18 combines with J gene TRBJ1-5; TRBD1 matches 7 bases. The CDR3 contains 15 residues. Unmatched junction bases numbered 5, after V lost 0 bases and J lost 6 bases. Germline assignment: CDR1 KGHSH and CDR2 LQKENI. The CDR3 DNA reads TGTGCCAGCTCACCACCTACAGGGGCCGGTCAGCCCCAGCATTTT. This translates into CASSPPTGAGQPQHF.

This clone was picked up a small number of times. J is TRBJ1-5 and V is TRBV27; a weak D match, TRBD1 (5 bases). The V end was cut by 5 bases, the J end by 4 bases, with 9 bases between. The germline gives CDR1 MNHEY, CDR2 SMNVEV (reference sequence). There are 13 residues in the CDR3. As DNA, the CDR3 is TGTGCCAGCAGTATGCAGGGTAATCAGCCCCAGCATTTT. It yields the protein CASSMQGNQPQHF.

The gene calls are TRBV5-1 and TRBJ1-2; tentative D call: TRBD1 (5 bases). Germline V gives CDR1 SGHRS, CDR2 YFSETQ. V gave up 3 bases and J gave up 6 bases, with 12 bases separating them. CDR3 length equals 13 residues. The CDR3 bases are TGCGCCAGCAGCTCCAGGGTATTAGATGGCTACACCTTC. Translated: CASSSRVLDGYTF.

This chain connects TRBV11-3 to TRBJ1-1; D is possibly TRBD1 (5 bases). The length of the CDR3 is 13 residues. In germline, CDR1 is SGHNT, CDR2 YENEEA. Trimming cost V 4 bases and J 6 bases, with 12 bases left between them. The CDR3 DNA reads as TGTGCCAGCAGCTCGCGGGGGGTGGCTGAAGCTTTCTTT. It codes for CASSSRGVAEAFF.

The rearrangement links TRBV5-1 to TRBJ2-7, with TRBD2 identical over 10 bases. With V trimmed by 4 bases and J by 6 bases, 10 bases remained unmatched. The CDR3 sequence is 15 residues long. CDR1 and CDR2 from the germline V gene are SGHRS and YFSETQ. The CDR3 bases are TGCGCCAGCAGCCTCTCAGCGGGGGGGCCCTTCGAGCAGTACTTC. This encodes CASSLSAGGPFEQYF. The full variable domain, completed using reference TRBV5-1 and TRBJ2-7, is KAGVTQTPRYLIKTRGQQVTLSCSPISGHRSVSWYQQTPGQGLQFLFEYFSETQRNKGNFPGRFSGRQFSNSRSEMNVSTLELGDSALYLCASSLSAGGPFEQYFGPGTRLTVT.

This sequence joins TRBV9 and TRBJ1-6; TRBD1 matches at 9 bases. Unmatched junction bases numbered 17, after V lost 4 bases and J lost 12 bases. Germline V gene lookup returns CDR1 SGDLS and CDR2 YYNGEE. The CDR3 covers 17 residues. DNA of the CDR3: TGTGCCAGCAGCCCAAGTCTCGCGGGACAGGGCTGGGAACCCCTCCACTTT. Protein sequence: CASSPSLAGQGWEPLHF.

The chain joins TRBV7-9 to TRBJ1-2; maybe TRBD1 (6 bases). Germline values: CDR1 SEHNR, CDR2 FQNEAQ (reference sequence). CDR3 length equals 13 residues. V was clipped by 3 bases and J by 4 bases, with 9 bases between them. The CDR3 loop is CASSLGAVYGYTF. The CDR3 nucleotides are TGTGCCAGCAGCTTGGGGGCGGTCTATGGCTACACCTTC.

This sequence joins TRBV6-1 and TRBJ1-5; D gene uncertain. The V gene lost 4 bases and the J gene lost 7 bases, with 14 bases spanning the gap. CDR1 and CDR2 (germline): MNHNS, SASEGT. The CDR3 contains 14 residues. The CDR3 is CASSGWQANQPQHF. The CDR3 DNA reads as TGTGCCAGCAGTGGTTGGCAGGCAAACCAGCCCCAGCATTTT.

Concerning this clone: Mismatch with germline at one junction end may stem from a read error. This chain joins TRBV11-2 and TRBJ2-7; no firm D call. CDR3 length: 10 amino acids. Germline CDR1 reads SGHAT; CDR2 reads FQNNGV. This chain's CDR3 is CASSLGGLFF. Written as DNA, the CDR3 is TGTGCCAGCAGCTTAGGAGGTCTTTTTTTC.

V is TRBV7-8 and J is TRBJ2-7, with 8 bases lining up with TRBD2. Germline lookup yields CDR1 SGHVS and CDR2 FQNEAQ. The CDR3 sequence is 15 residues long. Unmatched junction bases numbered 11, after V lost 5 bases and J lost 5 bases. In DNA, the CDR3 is TGTGCCAGCAGCGCACAAAGCCGGACTAGCAACGAGCAGTACTTC. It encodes CASSAQSRTSNEQYF.

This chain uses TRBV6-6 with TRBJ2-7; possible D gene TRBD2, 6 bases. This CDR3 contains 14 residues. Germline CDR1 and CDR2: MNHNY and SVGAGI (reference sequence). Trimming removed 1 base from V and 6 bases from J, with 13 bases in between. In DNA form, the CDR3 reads TGTGCCAGCAGTTACTTGAGGATGGAGGGCGAGCAGTACTTC. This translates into CASSYLRMEGEQYF.

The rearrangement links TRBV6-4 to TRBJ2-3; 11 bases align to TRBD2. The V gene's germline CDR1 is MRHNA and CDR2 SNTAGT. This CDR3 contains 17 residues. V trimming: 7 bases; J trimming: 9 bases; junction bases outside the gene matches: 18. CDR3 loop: CASNKTGVAGGPATQYF. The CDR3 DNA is TGTGCCAGCAACAAAACCGGGGTAGCGGGGGGGCCGGCCACGCAGTATTTT.

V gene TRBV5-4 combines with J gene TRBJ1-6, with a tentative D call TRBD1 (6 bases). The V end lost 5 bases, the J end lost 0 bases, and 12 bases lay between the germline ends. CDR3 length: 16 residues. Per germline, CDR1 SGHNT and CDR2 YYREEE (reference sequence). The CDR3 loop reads CASRPDSDSYNSPLHF. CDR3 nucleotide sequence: TGTGCCAGCAGACCGGACAGCGACTCCTATAATTCACCCCTCCACTTT.